The rows below give T cell receptor beta chains drawn from one sample of a study of blood T cells in healthy people across ages. Each CDR3 protein gets one entry after TCRdb re-called the 5' RACE reads with MiXCR. The sample has roughly 700,000 distinct CDR3 sequences; 25% are singletons. These data also formed part of another study, on T cells of mothers and their children.

Sequencing was done on a sample of blood. The receptors come from a boy aged 10-17 years in good health. Both conserved end residues are part of each CDR3. A D gene is named only where the DNA matches it firmly. The size of a clone is reported for some rows only, either as once, few or many, or as a class for expanded clones.

size: -; D: TRBD2; J: TRBJ2-2; V: TRBV12-3/TRBV12-4; CDR3: CASSSELAVTGELFF; DNA: TGTGCCAGCAGTTCAGAACTAGCGGTAACCGGGGAGCTGTTTTTT
size: -; D: TRBD2; J: TRBJ2-7; V: TRBV7-2; CDR3: CASSTPGLADEQYF; DNA: TGTGCCAGCAGCACTCCGGGACTAGCGGACGAGCAGTACTTC
size: -; D: -; J: TRBJ2-5; V: TRBV29-1; CDR3: CSVASRLEETQYF; DNA: TGCAGCGTTGCCTCTAGATTAGAAGAGACCCAGTACTTC
size: -; D: -; J: TRBJ2-7; V: TRBV24-1; CDR3: CAASDQQSHEQYF; DNA: TGTGCCGCCAGTGATCAACAGTCCCACGAGCAGTACTTC
size: few; D: TRBD1; J: TRBJ2-3; V: TRBV7-6; CDR3: CASALRQGTDTQYF; DNA: TGTGCCAGCGCCTTGAGACAGGGAACAGATACGCAGTATTTT
size: few; D: -; J: TRBJ2-5; V: TRBV29-1; CDR3: CSVEAQGETQYF; DNA: TGCAGCGTTGAGGCACAGGGTGAGACCCAGTACTTC
size: few; D: TRBD1; J: TRBJ1-1; V: TRBV7-9; CDR3: CASSRIRDRGTEAFF; DNA: TGTGCCAGCAGTCGGATCCGGGACAGGGGCACTGAAGCTTTCTTT
size: few; D: TRBD2; J: TRBJ2-1; V: TRBV24-1; CDR3: CATSEAAGSYNEQFF; DNA: TGTGCCACCAGTGAAGCAGCGGGATCCTACAATGAGCAGTTCTTC
size: few; D: -; J: TRBJ2-7; V: TRBV7-9; CDR3: CASSLEGPPTYEQYF; DNA: TGTGCCAGCAGCTTAGAGGGACCACCTACCTACGAGCAGTACTTC
size: few; D: TRBD1; J: TRBJ2-7; V: TRBV5-1; CDR3: CASSPQGQGNEQYF; DNA: TGCGCCAGCAGCCCCCAGGGACAGGGGAACGAGCAGTACTTC
size: -; D: TRBD2; J: TRBJ2-7; V: TRBV6-2/TRBV6-3; CDR3: CASSYSTLSGDSYEQYF; DNA: TGTGCCAGCAGTTACTCGACGTTAAGCGGGGACTCCTACGAGCAGTACTTC
size: -; D: -; J: TRBJ1-4; V: TRBV20-1; CDR3: CSARDGIGGEKLFF; DNA: TGCAGTGCTAGAGACGGGATCGGCGGGGAAAAACTGTTTTTT
size: few; D: TRBD2; J: TRBJ2-3; V: TRBV28; CDR3: CASIPVRGGSTDTQYF; DNA: TGTGCCAGCATTCCAGTCCGGGGGGGAAGCACAGATACGCAGTATTTT
size: -; D: -; J: TRBJ2-7; V: TRBV6-2/TRBV6-3; CDR3: CASSYFLEEQYF; DNA: TGTGCCAGCAGTTACTTTCTGGAGGAGCAGTACTTC
size: -; D: TRBD2; J: TRBJ2-7; V: TRBV28; CDR3: CASSTGLATSYEQYF; DNA: TGTGCCAGCAGCACGGGACTAGCGACCTCCTACGAGCAGTACTTC
size: -; D: -; J: TRBJ2-4; V: TRBV28; CDR3: CASSPDRQAIQYF; DNA: TGTGCCAGCAGCCCTGACCGACAGGCCATTCAGTACTTC
size: -; D: TRBD1; J: TRBJ2-5; V: TRBV15; CDR3: CATNRGRETQYF; DNA: TGTGCCACCAACAGGGGAAGAGAGACCCAGTACTTC
size: few; D: -; J: TRBJ1-1; V: TRBV5-1; CDR3: CASSLMDSMNTEAFF; DNA: TGCGCCAGCAGCTTGATGGACAGTATGAACACTGAAGCTTTCTTT
size: few; D: TRBD2; J: TRBJ2-1; V: TRBV11-1; CDR3: CASSLAGGLAGLDEQFF; DNA: TGTGCCAGCAGCTTAGCCGGGGGACTAGCGGGATTGGATGAGCAGTTCTTC
size: few; D: -; J: TRBJ2-7; V: TRBV29-1; CDR3: CSVAPTNYEQYF; DNA: TGCAGCGTTGCCCCCACGAACTACGAGCAGTACTTC
size: -; D: TRBD2; J: TRBJ2-1; V: TRBV4-3; CDR3: CASQAAGGVDEQFF; DNA: TGCGCCAGCCAAGCGGCGGGGGGCGTCGATGAGCAGTTCTTC
size: few; D: -; J: TRBJ2-7; V: TRBV2; CDR3: CASSGRRDKAYEQYF; DNA: TGTGCCAGCAGTGGCCGACGGGATAAAGCCTACGAGCAGTACTTC
size: few; D: -; J: TRBJ2-5; V: TRBV5-1; CDR3: CASSPFDGKETQYF; DNA: TGCGCCAGCAGCCCTTTCGACGGTAAAGAGACCCAGTACTTC
size: few; D: -; J: TRBJ2-3; V: TRBV28; CDR3: CASIPRWGDASPDTQYF; DNA: TGTGCCAGCATTCCTCGTTGGGGGGACGCTTCACCGGATACGCAGTATTTT
size: few; D: -; J: TRBJ2-4; V: TRBV28; CDR3: CASSRTAAKNIQYF; DNA: TGTGCCAGCAGTCGGACAGCAGCCAAAAACATTCAGTACTTC
size: few; D: -; J: TRBJ2-5; V: TRBV4-3; CDR3: CASSQDRSLAETQYF; DNA: TGCGCCAGCAGCCAAGATCGGTCACTAGCAGAGACCCAGTACTTC
size: few; D: TRBD2; J: TRBJ2-3; V: TRBV29-1; CDR3: CSANGIRGSSGRRETDTQYF; DNA: TGCAGCGCCAACGGCATACGGGGTAGTAGCGGGAGGCGGGAGACAGATACGCAGTATTTT
size: few; D: -; J: TRBJ2-5; V: TRBV11-3; CDR3: CASSPGTVETQYF; DNA: TGTGCCAGCAGCCCTGGGACTGTGGAGACCCAGTACTTC
size: few; D: -; J: TRBJ2-5; V: TRBV29-1; CDR3: CSAQRAGEETQYF; DNA: TGCAGCGCCCAGAGGGCAGGGGAAGAGACCCAGTACTTC
size: few; D: TRBD1; J: TRBJ2-2; V: TRBV28; CDR3: CASRLDRGNTGELFF; DNA: TGTGCCAGCAGGCTGGACAGGGGAAACACCGGGGAGCTGTTTTTT
size: -; D: TRBD2; J: TRBJ2-3; V: TRBV9; CDR3: CASSVGLAESTDTQYF; DNA: TGTGCCAGCAGCGTAGGACTAGCGGAAAGCACAGATACGCAGTATTTT
size: -; D: -; J: TRBJ1-2; V: TRBV9; CDR3: CASSLTGGTSYGYTF; DNA: TGTGCCAGCAGTTTGACGGGAGGAACCTCCTATGGCTACACCTTC
size: -; D: -; J: TRBJ2-5; V: TRBV29-1; CDR3: CSVVPGRTTQETQYF; DNA: TGCAGCGTCGTGCCGGGACGGACCACGCAAGAGACCCAGTACTTC
size: -; D: -; J: TRBJ2-5; V: TRBV6-2/TRBV6-3; CDR3: CASSYSPNHRGGKETQYF; DNA: TGTGCCAGCAGTTACTCCCCAAACCACAGGGGAGGAAAGGAGACCCAGTACTTC
size: few; D: -; J: TRBJ1-5; V: TRBV28; CDR3: CASSQYPGYAQHF; DNA: TGTGCCAGCAGCCAATACCCGGGGTATGCCCAGCATTTT
size: -; D: -; J: TRBJ1-1; V: TRBV27; CDR3: CASSFNGMNTEAFF; DNA: TGTGCCAGCAGTTTCAACGGAATGAACACTGAAGCTTTCTTT
size: -; D: -; J: TRBJ1-1; V: TRBV20-1; CDR3: CSAGGHMNTEAFF; DNA: TGCAGTGCTGGAGGACATATGAACACTGAAGCTTTCTTT
size: few; D: -; J: TRBJ2-6; V: TRBV7-8; CDR3: CASSLAVTGANVLTF; DNA: TGTGCCAGCAGCTTAGCTGTGACTGGGGCCAACGTCCTGACTTTC
size: few; D: TRBD2; J: TRBJ2-1; V: TRBV29-1; CDR3: CSVRGVTYNEQFF; DNA: TGCAGCGTACGGGGGGTTACCTACAATGAGCAGTTCTTC
size: -; D: -; J: TRBJ2-5; V: TRBV15; CDR3: CATSRDFGVWETQYF; DNA: TGTGCCACCAGCAGAGATTTCGGGGTTTGGGAGACCCAGTACTTC
size: -; D: -; J: TRBJ2-7; V: TRBV9; CDR3: CASSVVGAGEQYF; DNA: TGTGCCAGCAGCGTAGTAGGGGCTGGCGAGCAGTACTTC
size: -; D: TRBD1; J: TRBJ2-7; V: TRBV29-1; CDR3: CSVAGQGGSYEQYF; DNA: TGCAGCGTAGCCGGACAGGGAGGCTCCTACGAGCAGTACTTC
size: -; D: TRBD1; J: TRBJ1-1; V: TRBV20-1; CDR3: CSAIFTGGTEAFF; DNA: TGCAGTGCTATTTTCACAGGGGGCACTGAAGCTTTCTTT
size: few; D: -; J: TRBJ1-2; V: TRBV20-1; CDR3: CSASPVIVGRNGYTF; DNA: TGCAGTGCTAGCCCAGTAATAGTAGGGCGGAATGGCTACACCTTC
size: -; D: -; J: TRBJ2-2; V: TRBV28; CDR3: CASSRPGISNTGELFF; DNA: TGTGCCAGCAGTCGCCCAGGGATCTCGAACACCGGGGAGCTGTTTTTT
size: -; D: TRBD1; J: TRBJ2-7; V: TRBV6-1; CDR3: CASSDGDRASSYEQYF; DNA: TGTGCCAGCAGTGATGGGGACAGGGCGAGCTCCTACGAGCAGTACTTC
size: few; D: -; J: TRBJ1-2; V: TRBV29-1; CDR3: CSVGSNYGYTF; DNA: TGCAGCGTAGGGTCTAACTATGGCTACACCTTC
size: few; D: -; J: TRBJ2-5; V: TRBV24-1; CDR3: CATSDSGAREETQYF; DNA: TGTGCCACCAGTGATTCGGGGGCGCGTGAAGAGACCCAGTACTTC
size: -; D: -; J: TRBJ1-4; V: TRBV4-2; CDR3: CASSQEMGTTTNEKLFF; DNA: TGTGCCAGCAGCCAAGAGATGGGGACTACAACTAATGAAAAACTGTTTTTT
size: -; D: -; J: TRBJ2-3; V: TRBV6-4; CDR3: CASSDHGGGSADTQYF; DNA: TGTGCCAGCAGTGACCACGGTGGGGGGTCCGCAGATACGCAGTATTTT
size: -; D: TRBD1; J: TRBJ1-5; V: TRBV12-3/TRBV12-4; CDR3: CASGTGQAINQPQHF; DNA: TGTGCCAGCGGGACCGGACAGGCCATTAATCAGCCCCAGCATTTT
size: -; D: -; J: TRBJ1-6; V: TRBV9; CDR3: CASSERDFQNSPLHF; DNA: TGTGCCAGCAGCGAGCGGGACTTTCAGAATTCACCCCTCCACTTT